A selection of T cell receptor beta chains follows, all from one sample in a study of cytomegalovirus exposure and HLA in healthy donors. Assay used: immunoSEQ multiplex PCR; TCRdb lists only in-frame clones, some missing. The sample includes about 87,000 clones, roughly 70% of them seen just once. Sequenced: PBMCs. The receptors were sampled from a man younger than 40 in good health and CMV-seropositive. The CDR3 runs from the conserved cysteine through the conserved F or W. The order of the fields is CDR3 DNA, CDR3 protein, clone size, V gene, D gene, J gene. The D gene is left open where the match is weak. Rows may omit the clone size; those that give it use once, few, many or a size class.

CDR3 DNA: TGTGCCAGCAGCGCTAGATCCACAGGCTATGGCTACACCTTC; CDR3 protein: CASSARSTGYGYTF; clone size: NA; V gene: TRBV5-6; D gene: NA; J gene: TRBJ1-2
CDR3 DNA: TGTGCCAGCACCCCGGGACTGCGGGGGAATGAGCAGTTCTTC; CDR3 protein: CASTPGLRGNEQFF; clone size: NA; V gene: TRBV11-2; D gene: TRBD2; J gene: TRBJ2-1
CDR3 DNA: TGTGCCAGCAGCTTTACCTCTCTAGCGGGAGGTGGCAATGAGCAGTTCTTC; CDR3 protein: CASSFTSLAGGGNEQFF; clone size: NA; V gene: TRBV7-2; D gene: TRBD2; J gene: TRBJ2-1
CDR3 DNA: TGTGCCAGCCTCAGCTGGGAAGGGGAACAGCCCCAGCATTTT; CDR3 protein: CASLSWEGEQPQHF; clone size: NA; V gene: TRBV19; D gene: NA; J gene: TRBJ1-5
CDR3 DNA: TGTGCCAGCAGCTTTAAACAGGGCGCTAACTATGGCTACACCTTC; CDR3 protein: CASSFKQGANYGYTF; clone size: few; V gene: TRBV5-6; D gene: NA; J gene: TRBJ1-2
CDR3 DNA: TGCGCCAGCAGCCTGGGACAGGTCAGCAATGAGCAGTTCTTC; CDR3 protein: CASSLGQVSNEQFF; clone size: NA; V gene: TRBV4-1; D gene: TRBD1; J gene: TRBJ2-1
CDR3 DNA: TGTGCCAGCAGTAGACTAGCGGGAGGCAATGAGCAGTTCTTC; CDR3 protein: CASSRLAGGNEQFF; clone size: NA; V gene: TRBV2; D gene: TRBD2; J gene: TRBJ2-1
CDR3 DNA: TGTGCCAGCGGGGGCGGGGCAGGGGGTTTCTACGAGCAGTACTTC; CDR3 protein: CASGGGAGGFYEQYF; clone size: NA; V gene: TRBV7-6; D gene: NA; J gene: TRBJ2-7
CDR3 DNA: TGTGCCAGCAGGCCCGGCATGGGGGCCAGCACTGAAGCTTTCTTT; CDR3 protein: CASRPGMGASTEAFF; clone size: NA; V gene: TRBV5-8; D gene: NA; J gene: TRBJ1-1
CDR3 DNA: TGTGCCACCTTACGGACAGGGAGCACTGAAGCTTTCTTT; CDR3 protein: CATLRTGSTEAFF; clone size: few; V gene: TRBV10-3; D gene: TRBD1; J gene: TRBJ1-1